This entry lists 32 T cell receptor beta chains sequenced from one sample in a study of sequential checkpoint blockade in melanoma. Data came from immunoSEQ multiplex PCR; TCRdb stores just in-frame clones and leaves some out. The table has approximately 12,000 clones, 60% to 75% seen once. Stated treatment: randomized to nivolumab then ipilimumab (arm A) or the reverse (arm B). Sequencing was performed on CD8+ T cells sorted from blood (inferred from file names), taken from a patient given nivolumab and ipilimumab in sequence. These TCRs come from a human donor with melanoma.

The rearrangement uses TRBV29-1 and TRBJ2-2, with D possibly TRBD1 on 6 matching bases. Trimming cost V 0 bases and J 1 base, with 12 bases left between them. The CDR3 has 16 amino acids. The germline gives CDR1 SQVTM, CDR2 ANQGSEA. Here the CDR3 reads CSVEDPGRGNTGELFF. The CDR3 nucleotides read TGCAGCGTTGAAGATCCCGGCAGGGGGAACACCGGGGAGCTGTTTTTT.

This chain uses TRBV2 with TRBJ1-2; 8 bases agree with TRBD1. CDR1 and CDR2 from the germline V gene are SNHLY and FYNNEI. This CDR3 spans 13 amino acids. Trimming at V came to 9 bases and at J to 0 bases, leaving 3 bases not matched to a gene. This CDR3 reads CARTGGTNYGYTF. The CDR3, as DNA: TGTGCCAGAACAGGGGGAACTAACTATGGCTACACCTTC.

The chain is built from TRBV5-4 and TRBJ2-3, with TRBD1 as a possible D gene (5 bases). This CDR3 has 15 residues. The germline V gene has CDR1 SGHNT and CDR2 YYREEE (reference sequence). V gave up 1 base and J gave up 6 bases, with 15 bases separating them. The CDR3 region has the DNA TGTGCCAGCAGCTTGATATCGCAGGGATCGGATACGCAGTATTTT. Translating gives CASSLISQGSDTQYF.

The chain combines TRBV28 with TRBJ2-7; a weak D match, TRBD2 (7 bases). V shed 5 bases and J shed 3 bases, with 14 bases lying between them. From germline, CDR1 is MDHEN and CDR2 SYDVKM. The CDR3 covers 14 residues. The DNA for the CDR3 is TGTGCCAGCAGTCTGAGCGGGACACTCTACGAGCAGTACTTC. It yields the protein CASSLSGTLYEQYF.

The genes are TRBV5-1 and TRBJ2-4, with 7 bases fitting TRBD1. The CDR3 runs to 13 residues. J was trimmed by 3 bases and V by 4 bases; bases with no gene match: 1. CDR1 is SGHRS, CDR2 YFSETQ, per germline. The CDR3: CASSGDSKNIQYF. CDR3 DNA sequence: TGCGCCAGCAGCGGGGACAGCAAAAACATTCAGTACTTC.

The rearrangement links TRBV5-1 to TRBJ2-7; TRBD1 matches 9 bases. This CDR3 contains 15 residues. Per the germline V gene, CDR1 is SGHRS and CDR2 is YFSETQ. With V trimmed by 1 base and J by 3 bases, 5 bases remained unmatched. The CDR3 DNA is TGCGCCAGCAGCTTGTCGGGGACAGGGTACTACGAGCAGTACTTC. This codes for CASSLSGTGYYEQYF. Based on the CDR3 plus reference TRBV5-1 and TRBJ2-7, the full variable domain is KAGVTQTPRYLIKTRGQQVTLSCSPISGHRSVSWYQQTPGQGLQFLFEYFSETQRNKGNFPGRFSGRQFSNSRSEMNVSTLELGDSALYLCASSLSGTGYYEQYFGPGTRLTVT.

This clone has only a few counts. As DNA, the CDR3 is TGTGCCATCAGTGAGGGAACAGGGGGCTATCAGCCCCAGCATTTT. Protein product: CAISEGTGGYQPQHF. The chain couples TRBV10-3 to TRBJ1-5; 9 nucleotides agree with TRBD1. There are 15 residues in the CDR3. The J segment lost 5 bases and the V segment lost 2 bases, leaving 4 bases of the junction unmatched. Germline V gene data show CDR1 as ENHRY and CDR2 as SYGVKD.

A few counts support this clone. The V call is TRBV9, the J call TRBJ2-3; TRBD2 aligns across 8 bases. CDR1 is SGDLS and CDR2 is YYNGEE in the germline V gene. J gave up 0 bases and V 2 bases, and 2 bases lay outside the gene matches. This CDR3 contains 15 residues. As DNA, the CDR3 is TGTGCCAGCAGCGTTAGCGGGGCGAGCACAGATACGCAGTATTTT. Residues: CASSVSGASTDTQYF.

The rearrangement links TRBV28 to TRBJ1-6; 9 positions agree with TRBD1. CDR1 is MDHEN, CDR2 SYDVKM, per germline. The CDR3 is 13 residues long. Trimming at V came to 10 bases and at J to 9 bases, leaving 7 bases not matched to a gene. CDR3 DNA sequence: TGTGCCACTGACAGGGGGGTAGGTTCACCCCTCCACTTT. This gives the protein CATDRGVGSPLHF.

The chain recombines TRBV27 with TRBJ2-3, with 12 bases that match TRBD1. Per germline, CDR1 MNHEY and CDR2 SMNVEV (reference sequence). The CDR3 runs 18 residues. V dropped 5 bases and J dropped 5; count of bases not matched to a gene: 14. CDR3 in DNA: TGTGCCAGCAGTCTGCATACCGGGACAGGGGGCTTAGGAGATACGCAGTATTTT. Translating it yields CASSLHTGTGGLGDTQYF.

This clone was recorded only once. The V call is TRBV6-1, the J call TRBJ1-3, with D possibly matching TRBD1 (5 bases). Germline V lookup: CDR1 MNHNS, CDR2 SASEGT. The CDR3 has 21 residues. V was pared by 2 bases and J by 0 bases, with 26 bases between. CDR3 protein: CASSELSLQGTLILSGNTIYF. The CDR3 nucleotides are TGTGCCAGCAGTGAACTGTCCCTTCAGGGAACATTGATCCTCTCTGGAAACACCATATATTTT.

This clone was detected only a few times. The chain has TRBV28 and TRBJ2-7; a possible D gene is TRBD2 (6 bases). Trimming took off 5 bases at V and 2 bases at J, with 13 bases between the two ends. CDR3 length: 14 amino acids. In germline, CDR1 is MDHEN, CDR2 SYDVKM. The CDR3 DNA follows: TGTGCCAGCAGTCCCGGGACTGGCACCTACGAGCAGTACTTC. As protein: CASSPGTGTYEQYF.

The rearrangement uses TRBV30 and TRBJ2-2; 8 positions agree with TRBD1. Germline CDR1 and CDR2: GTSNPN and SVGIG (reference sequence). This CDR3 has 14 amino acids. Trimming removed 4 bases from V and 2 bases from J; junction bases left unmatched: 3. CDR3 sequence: CAWTDRANTGELFF. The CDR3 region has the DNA TGTGCCTGGACGGACAGGGCTAACACCGGGGAGCTGTTTTTT.

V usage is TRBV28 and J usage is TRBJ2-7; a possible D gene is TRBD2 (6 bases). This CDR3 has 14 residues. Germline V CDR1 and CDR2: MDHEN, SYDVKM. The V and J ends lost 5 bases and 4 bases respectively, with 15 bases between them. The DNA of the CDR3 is TGTGCCAGCAGTCCCCGGACGGAGGGATACGAGCAGTACTTC. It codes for CASSPRTEGYEQYF.

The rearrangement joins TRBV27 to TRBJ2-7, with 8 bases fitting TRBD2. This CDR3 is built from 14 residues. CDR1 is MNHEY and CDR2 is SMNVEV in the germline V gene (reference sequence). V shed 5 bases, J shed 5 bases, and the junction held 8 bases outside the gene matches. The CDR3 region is CASSLSGGTDEQYF. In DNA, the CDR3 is TGTGCCAGCAGTCTCAGCGGGGGTACGGACGAGCAGTACTTC.

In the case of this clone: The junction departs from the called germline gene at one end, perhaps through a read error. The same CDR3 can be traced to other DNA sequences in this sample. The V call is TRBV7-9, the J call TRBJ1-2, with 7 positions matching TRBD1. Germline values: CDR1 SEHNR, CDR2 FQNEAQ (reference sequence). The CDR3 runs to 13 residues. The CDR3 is CASSPGTAYGYTF. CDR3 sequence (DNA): TGCGCCAGCAGTCCCGGGACAGCCTATGGCTACACCTTC.

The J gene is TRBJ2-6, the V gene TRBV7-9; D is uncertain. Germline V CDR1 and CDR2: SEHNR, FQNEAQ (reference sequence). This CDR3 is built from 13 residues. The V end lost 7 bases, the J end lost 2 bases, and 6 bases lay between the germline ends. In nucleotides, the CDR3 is TGTGCCAGCACCTCAGCTGGGGCCAACGTCCTGACTTTC. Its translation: CASTSAGANVLTF.

In nucleotides, the CDR3 is TGTGCCAGCAGTTACGCGGGAGGGGGCTATGGCTACACCTTC. Its translation is CASSYAGGGYGYTF. The V gene is TRBV6-5, the J gene TRBJ1-2, with D maybe TRBD1 (6 bases). The germline V and J ends were trimmed by 2 bases and 4 bases, with 11 bases remaining between them. Germline values: CDR1 MNHEY, CDR2 SVGAGI. The CDR3 runs 14 residues.

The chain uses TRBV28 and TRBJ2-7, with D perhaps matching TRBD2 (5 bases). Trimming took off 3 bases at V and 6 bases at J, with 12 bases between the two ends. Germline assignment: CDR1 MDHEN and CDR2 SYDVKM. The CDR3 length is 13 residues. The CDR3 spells CASSFRPAGEQYF. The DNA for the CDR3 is TGTGCCAGCAGTTTTAGACCGGCGGGCGAGCAGTACTTC.

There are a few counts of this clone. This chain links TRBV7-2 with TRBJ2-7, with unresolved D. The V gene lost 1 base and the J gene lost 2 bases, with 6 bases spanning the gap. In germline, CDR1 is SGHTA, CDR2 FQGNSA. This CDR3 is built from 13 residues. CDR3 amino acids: CASSLGSAYEQYF. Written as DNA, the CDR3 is TGTGCCAGCAGCTTAGGGTCAGCCTACGAGCAGTACTTC.

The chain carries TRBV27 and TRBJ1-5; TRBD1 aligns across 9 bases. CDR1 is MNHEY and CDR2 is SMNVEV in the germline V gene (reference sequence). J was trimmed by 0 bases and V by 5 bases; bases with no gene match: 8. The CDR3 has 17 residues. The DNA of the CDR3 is TGTGCCAGCAGTCTGGGGACAGGGATAAGTAGCAATCAGCCCCAGCATTTT. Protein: CASSLGTGISSNQPQHF.

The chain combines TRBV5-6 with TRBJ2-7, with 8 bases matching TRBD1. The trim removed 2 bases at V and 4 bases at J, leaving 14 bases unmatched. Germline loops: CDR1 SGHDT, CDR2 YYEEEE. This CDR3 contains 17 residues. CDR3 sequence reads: CASSFSLRDRGRYEQYF. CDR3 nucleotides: TGTGCCAGCAGCTTCTCGCTCAGAGACAGGGGAAGGTACGAGCAGTACTTC.

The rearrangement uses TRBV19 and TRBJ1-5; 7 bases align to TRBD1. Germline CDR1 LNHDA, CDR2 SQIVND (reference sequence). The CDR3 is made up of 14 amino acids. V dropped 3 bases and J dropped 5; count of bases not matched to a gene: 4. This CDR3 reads CASSIGTAYQPQHF. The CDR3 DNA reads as TGTGCCAGTAGTATCGGGACAGCCTATCAGCCCCAGCATTTT.

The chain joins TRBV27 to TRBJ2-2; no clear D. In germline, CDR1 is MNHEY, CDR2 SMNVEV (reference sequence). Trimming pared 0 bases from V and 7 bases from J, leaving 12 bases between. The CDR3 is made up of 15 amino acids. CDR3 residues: CASSLSFRGNGELFF. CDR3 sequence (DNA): TGTGCCAGCAGTTTATCATTCAGAGGTAACGGGGAGCTGTTTTTT.

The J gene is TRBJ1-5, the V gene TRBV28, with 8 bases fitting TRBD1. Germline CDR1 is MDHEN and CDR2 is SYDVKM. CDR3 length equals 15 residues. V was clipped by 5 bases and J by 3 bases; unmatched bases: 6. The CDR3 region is CASSPWTGFNQPQHF. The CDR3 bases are TGTGCCAGCAGTCCATGGACAGGGTTCAATCAGCCCCAGCATTTT.

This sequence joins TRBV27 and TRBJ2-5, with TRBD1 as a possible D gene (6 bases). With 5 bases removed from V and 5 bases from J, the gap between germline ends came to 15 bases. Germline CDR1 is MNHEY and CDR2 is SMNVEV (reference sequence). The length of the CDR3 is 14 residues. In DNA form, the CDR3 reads TGTGCCAGCAGTCCCCTCCCAGGGGTGGAGACCCAGTACTTC. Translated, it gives CASSPLPGVETQYF.

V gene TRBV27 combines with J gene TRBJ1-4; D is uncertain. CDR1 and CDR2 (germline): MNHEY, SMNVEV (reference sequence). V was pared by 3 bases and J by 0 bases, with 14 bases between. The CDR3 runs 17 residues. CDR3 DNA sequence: TGTGCCAGCAGTTTTTTATCAACAGACACAACTAATGAAAAACTGTTTTTT. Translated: CASSFLSTDTTNEKLFF.

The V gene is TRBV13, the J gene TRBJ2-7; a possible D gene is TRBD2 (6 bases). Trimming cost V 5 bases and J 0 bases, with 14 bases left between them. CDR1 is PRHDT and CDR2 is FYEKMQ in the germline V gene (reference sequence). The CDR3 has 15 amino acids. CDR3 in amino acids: CASSRLLAASYEQYF. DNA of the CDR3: TGTGCCAGCAGCCGCCTACTAGCAGCCTCCTACGAGCAGTACTTC.

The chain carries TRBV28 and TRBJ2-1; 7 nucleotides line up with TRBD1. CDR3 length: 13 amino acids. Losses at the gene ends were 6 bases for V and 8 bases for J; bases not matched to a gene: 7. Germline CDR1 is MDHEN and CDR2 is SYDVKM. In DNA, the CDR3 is TGTGCCAGCAGCCCCCAGGGGGTTCATGAGCAGTTCTTC. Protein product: CASSPQGVHEQFF.

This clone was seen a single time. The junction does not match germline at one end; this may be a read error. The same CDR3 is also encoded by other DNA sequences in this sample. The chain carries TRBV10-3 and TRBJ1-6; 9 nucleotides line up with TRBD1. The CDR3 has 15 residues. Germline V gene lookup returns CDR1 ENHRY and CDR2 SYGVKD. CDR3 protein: CAIRRTGDVGSPLHF. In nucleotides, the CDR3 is TGCGCCATCAGGCGGACAGGGGATGTAGGTTCACCCCTCCACTTT.

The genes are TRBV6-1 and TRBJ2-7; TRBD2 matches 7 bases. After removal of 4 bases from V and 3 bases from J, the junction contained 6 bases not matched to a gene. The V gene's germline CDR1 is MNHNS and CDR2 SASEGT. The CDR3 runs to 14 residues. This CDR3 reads CASSATSENYEQYF. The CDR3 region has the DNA TGTGCCAGCAGTGCAACTAGCGAAAACTACGAGCAGTACTTC.

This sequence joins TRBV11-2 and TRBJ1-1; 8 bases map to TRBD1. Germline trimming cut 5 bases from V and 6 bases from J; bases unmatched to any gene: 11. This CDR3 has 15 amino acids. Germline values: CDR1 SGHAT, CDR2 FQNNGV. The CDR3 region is CASSADRAAGAEAFF. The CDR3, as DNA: TGTGCCAGCAGCGCGGACAGGGCGGCTGGAGCTGAAGCTTTCTTT.